The clone carrying this T cell receptor (beta chain) was counted at least ten times. Antigen unknown. The source of the sample is a study of T-cell reconstitution after alpha-beta-depleted transplantation in children. Points from the study as a whole: Two months or so post-transplant, alpha-beta T cells reportedly derived from several hundred expanded graft clones.

The library targeted TCRbeta and was prepared with unique molecular identifiers. A single record per CDR3 protein comes from TCRdb applying MiXCR to the PCR reads. In the table there are about 830,000 distinct CDR3 sequences, roughly 16% of which are singletons. This CDR3 contains 15 residues. Trimming at V came to 2 bases and at J to 7 bases, leaving 6 bases not matched to a gene. CDR1 is MNHEY, CDR2 SVGAGI, per germline. This chain connects TRBV6-5 to TRBJ2-1; the match to TRBD2 covers 9 bases. The sequences come from PBMCs, mostly from graft donor cells, collected 360 days after TCRalphabeta/CD19-depleted stem cell transplant. The TCR sequence derives from a male patient younger than 18 who had a stem cell transplant for acute lymphoblastic leukemia, so the T cells may come from the graft donor. CDR3 nucleotides: TGTGCCAGCAGTTACCGCGGGAGGGCCGGGAATGAGCAGTTCTTC. As protein: CASSYRGRAGNEQFF.